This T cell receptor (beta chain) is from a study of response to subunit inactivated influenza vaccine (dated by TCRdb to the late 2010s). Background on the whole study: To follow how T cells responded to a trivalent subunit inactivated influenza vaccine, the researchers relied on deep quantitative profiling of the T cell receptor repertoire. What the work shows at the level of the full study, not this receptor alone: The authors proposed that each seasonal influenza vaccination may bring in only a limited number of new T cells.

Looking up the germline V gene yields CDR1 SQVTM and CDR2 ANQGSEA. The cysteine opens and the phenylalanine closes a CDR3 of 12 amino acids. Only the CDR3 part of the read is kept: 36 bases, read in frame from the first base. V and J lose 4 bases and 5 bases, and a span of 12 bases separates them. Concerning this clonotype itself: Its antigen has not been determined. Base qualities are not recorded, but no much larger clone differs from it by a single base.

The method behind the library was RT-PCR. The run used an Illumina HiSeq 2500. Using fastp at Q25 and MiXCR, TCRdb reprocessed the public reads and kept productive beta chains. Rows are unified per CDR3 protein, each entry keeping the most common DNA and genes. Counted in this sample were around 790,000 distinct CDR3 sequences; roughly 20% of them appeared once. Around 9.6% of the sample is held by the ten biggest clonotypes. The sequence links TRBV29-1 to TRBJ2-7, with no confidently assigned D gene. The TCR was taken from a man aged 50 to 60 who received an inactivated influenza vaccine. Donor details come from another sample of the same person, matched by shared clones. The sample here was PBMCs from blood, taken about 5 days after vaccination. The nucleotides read TGCAGCGTTGTTCCGGATAGACACGAGCAGTACTTC. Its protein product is CSVVPDRHEQYF.